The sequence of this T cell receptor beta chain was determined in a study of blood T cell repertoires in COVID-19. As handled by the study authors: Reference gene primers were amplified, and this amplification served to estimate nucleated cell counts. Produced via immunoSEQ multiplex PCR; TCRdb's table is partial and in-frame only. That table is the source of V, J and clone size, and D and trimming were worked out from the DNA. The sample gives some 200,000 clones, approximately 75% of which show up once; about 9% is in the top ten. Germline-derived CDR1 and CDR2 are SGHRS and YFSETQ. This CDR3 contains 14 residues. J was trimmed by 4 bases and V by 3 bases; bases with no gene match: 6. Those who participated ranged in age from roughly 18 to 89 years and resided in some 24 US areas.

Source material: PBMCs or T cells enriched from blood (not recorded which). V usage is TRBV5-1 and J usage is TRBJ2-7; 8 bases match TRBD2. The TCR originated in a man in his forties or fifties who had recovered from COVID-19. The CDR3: CASSWSGSGYEQYF. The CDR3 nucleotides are TGCGCCAGCAGCTGGAGCGGGAGTGGGTACGAGCAGTACTTC.